This T cell receptor beta chain was documented in a study of blood T cell repertoires in COVID-19. Whole-study context: Sources were T cells, B-cell-depleted T cells, or PBMCs; the material itself was cDNA or gDNA.

After removal of 6 bases from V and 4 bases from J, the junction contained 13 bases not matched to a gene. This CDR3 has 16 amino acids. CDR1 is SSHAT, CDR2 FNYEAQ, per germline (reference sequence). TCRdb keeps only in-frame clones here, not all; method: immunoSEQ multiplex PCR. The top ten clones hold 2% of a sample with approximately 160,000 clones, approximately 93% of them seen once. The sequencing input was peripheral blood. This chain joins TRBV7-7 and TRBJ2-5, with TRBD2 matching 8 bases. This clonotype originated in a woman aged 60-75 years with COVID-19, enrolled during active disease. Here the CDR3 reads CASSPLGRGRGETQYF. The CDR3 nucleotides read TGTGCCAGCAGTCCCCTCGGGAGGGGCAGGGGAGAGACCCAGTACTTC. Full variable domain (outside the CDR3, taken from reference TRBV7-7 and TRBJ2-5): GAGVSQSPRYKVTKRGQDVTLRCDPISSHATLYWYQQALGQGPEFLTYFNYEAQPDKSGLPSDRFSAERPEGSISTLTIQRTEQRDSAMYRCASSPLGRGRGETQYFGPGTRLLVL.